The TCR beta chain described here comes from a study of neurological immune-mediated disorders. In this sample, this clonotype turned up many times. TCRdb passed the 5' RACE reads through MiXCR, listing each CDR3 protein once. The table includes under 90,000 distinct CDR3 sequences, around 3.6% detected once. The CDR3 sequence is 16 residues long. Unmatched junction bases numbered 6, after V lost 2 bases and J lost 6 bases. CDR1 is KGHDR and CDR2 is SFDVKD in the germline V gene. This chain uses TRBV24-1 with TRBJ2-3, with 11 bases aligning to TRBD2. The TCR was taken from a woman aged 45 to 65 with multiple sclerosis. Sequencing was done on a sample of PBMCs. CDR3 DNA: TGTGCCACCAGTGATTCGGCTAGCGGGGGGACCGATACGCAGTATTTT. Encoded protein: CATSDSASGGTDTQYF.